This T cell receptor (beta chain) appears in the sequencing data of a study of regulatory T cells in long-lasting Graves disease. The overall study: New Graves' disease cases had less than 3 months of antithyroid drugs.

Investigators prepared the TCR beta libraries by applying iRepertoire HTBI primers and Arm-PCR of CDR3 regions. TCRdb processed the multiplex PCR reads anew with MiXCR; each CDR3 protein has one entry. The sample gives some 500,000 distinct CDR3 sequences, around an eighth of which show up once; under 10% is in the top ten. Time point: newly diagnosed GD, antithyroid drugs for less than 3 months. RNA extracted from PBMCs served as the sequencing template. V lost 9 bases to trimming and J lost 7 bases, with 16 bases between them. The CDR3 spans 14 residues. Germline values: CDR1 LGHNT, CDR2 FRNRAP. These data are also associated with another study on T cells in Graves' hyperthyroidism and ophthalmopathy. That work states: Orbital computed tomography and thyroid ultrasound, together with serum TRAb and thyroxine and clinical symptoms, were used for diagnoses.

The chain combines TRBV12-5 with TRBJ1-6, with a weak D call TRBD1 (5 bases). Sequenced here: peripheral blood mononuclear cells (PBMCs), sampled at new diagnosis, from a patient treated with antithyroid drugs. The sequence was collected from a young man with Graves disease. CDR3 nucleotides: TGTGCTAGCCTCTGGGGCAGGGTAAATTCACCCCTCCACTTT. Translating gives CASLWGRVNSPLHF.